The 27 T cell receptor beta chains below come from one sample, sequenced in a study of blood T cell repertoires in COVID-19 (TCRdb year 2020). The library was made by the immunoSEQ multiplex PCR assay. The table was pulled from immuneACCESS by TCRdb, which kept in-frame rearrangements only. Such tables lose some clones; where checked, under half of the loss comes from unresolved V genes, and the rest has no known cause. The sample table contains hundreds of thousands of clones; only one count was recorded for 80% of them. Around 4.7% of the sample is held by the ten biggest clonotypes. The material sequenced was PBMCs or T cells enriched from blood (not recorded which). The receptor set was obtained from a man aged 25 to 40 with acute COVID-19.

The V and J genes are TRBV30 and TRBJ1-5, with 10 bases matching TRBD1. This CDR3 spans 15 amino acids. Germline V gene data show CDR1 as GTSNPN and CDR2 as SVGIG (reference sequence). The junction had 5 bases not matched to a gene; V was cut back by 4 bases and J by 2 bases. The CDR3 region is CAWNAGTGGNQPQHF. The CDR3 DNA reads TGTGCCTGGAACGCCGGGACAGGGGGCAATCAGCCCCAGCATTTT.

The gene calls are TRBV3-1 (or the pseudogene TRBV3-2) and TRBJ1-1; D not resolved. Germline V gives CDR1 LGHDT, CDR2 YNNKEL (reference sequence). The CDR3 contains 14 residues. V lost 5 bases and J lost 1, with 11 bases in between. For the CDR3, the DNA is TGTGCCAGCAGCGAAAGTGCGGGGAACACTGAAGCTTTCTTT. Translation: CASSESAGNTEAFF.

The V call is TRBV7-6, the J call TRBJ1-3; the D gene is possibly TRBD1 (6 bases). CDR1 SGHVS and CDR2 FNYEAQ come from the germline V gene. The CDR3 has 15 amino acids. The germline V and J ends were trimmed by 5 bases and 0 bases, with 11 bases remaining between them. The DNA of the CDR3 is TGTGCCAGCAGCCTAGGACAGCTCTCTGGAAACACCATATATTTT. This sequence encodes CASSLGQLSGNTIYF.

The gene calls are TRBV5-1 and TRBJ1-6, with unresolved D. With 4 bases removed from V and 3 bases from J, the gap between germline ends came to 11 bases. The CDR3 extends over 15 amino acids. Looked up from germline, CDR1 is SGHRS and CDR2 is YFSETQ. The CDR3 region is CASSTGVDYNSPLHF. CDR3 nucleotide sequence: TGCGCCAGCAGCACTGGAGTGGACTATAATTCACCCCTCCACTTT.

This chain connects TRBV13 to TRBJ2-5; no reliable D call. V lost 4 bases and J lost 1, with 13 bases in between. The CDR3 extends over 15 amino acids. Germline CDR1 reads PRHDT; CDR2 reads FYEKMQ (reference sequence). The chain's CDR3 is CASSSRQVPQETQYF. The CDR3 DNA reads TGTGCCAGCAGCTCCCGCCAGGTGCCCCAAGAGACCCAGTACTTC.

The CDR3 DNA follows: TGCGCCAGCAGCTCGGGACATCTCCACGAGCAGTACTTC. Translation: CASSSGHLHEQYF. The chain has TRBV5-1 and TRBJ2-7; TRBD1 is a possible D gene (6 bases). The germline V gene encodes CDR1 SGHRS and CDR2 YFSETQ. The CDR3 consists of 13 residues. Trimming stripped 3 bases from V and 5 bases from J, with 12 bases between.

For this clone: Other DNA sequences from this sample encode an identical CDR3 as well. CDR3 nucleotides: TGTGCCAGCAGCACCGGGGGCTACGAGCAGTACTTC. Translating gives CASSTGGYEQYF. The chain carries TRBV7-9 and TRBJ2-7; D might be TRBD2 (6 bases). CDR1 is SEHNR, CDR2 FQNEAQ, per germline (reference sequence). The CDR3 has 12 amino acids. V was pared by 5 bases and J by 3 bases, with 8 bases between.

In this sample, this clone turned up once. This chain uses TRBV6-5 with TRBJ1-1; no clear D gene. This CDR3 region has 13 residues. Trimming shortened V by 2 bases and J by 4 bases, and 8 bases separated the two germline ends. Per germline, CDR1 MNHEY and CDR2 SVGAGI. The CDR3 DNA follows: TGTGCCAGCAGTTACGGTGAGTTCACTGAAGCTTTCTTT. It encodes CASSYGEFTEAFF.

The rearrangement joins TRBV15 to TRBJ2-7; the D is unclear. The V and J ends lost 1 base and 3 bases respectively, with 4 bases between them. The germline V gene has CDR1 LNHNV and CDR2 YYDKDF (reference sequence). This CDR3 contains 12 residues. The chain's CDR3 is CATSRGYYEQYF. The CDR3 nucleotides are TGTGCCACCAGCAGAGGCTACTACGAGCAGTACTTC.

The chain has TRBV3-1 (or the pseudogene TRBV3-2) and TRBJ1-4; D unresolved. This CDR3 has 16 residues. Germline-derived CDR1 and CDR2 are LGHDT and YNNKEL (reference sequence). V lost 2 bases to trimming and J lost 8 bases, with 18 bases between them. The CDR3 DNA reads as TGTGCCAGCAGCCAACCGGCGCTCCCGGCGGGCGAAAAACTGTTTTTT. Its protein is CASSQPALPAGEKLFF.

In regard to this clone: Germline and junction disagree at one end, which may indicate a read error. The chain has TRBV11-2 and TRBJ2-1, with D hard to call. This CDR3 has 12 amino acids. CDR1 is SGHAT and CDR2 is FQNNGV in the germline V gene. CDR3 in DNA: TGTGCCAGCAGCTTTTCCTCCAATGAGCAGTTCTTC. Translation gives CASSFSSNEQFF.

The chain is built from TRBV5-1 and TRBJ1-3, with D maybe TRBD1 (6 bases). CDR1 and CDR2 (germline): SGHRS, YFSETQ. The CDR3 sequence is 14 residues long. Trimming cost V 10 bases and J 5 bases, with 19 bases left between them. The CDR3 DNA reads TGCGCCCCAGCCCAGGGGACGCCCCGAAACACCATATATTTT. Protein product: CAPAQGTPRNTIYF.

This rearrangement joins TRBV7-3 to TRBJ1-1; D is undetermined. The length of the CDR3 is 13 residues. Germline-derived CDR1 and CDR2 are SGHTA and FQGTGA. The ends were cut back, 1 base at V and 3 bases at J, with 6 bases in the middle. CDR3: CASSLSRDTEAFF. The CDR3 region has the DNA TGTGCCAGCAGCTTAAGCCGGGACACTGAAGCTTTCTTT.

The J gene is TRBJ2-3, the V gene TRBV5-1, with 11 bases that match TRBD2. The CDR3 contains 13 residues. Trimming removed 3 bases from V and 6 bases from J; junction bases left unmatched: 0. Germline assignment: CDR1 SGHRS and CDR2 YFSETQ. The CDR3 DNA sequence: TGCGCCAGCAGCTGGACTAGCGGGGATACGCAGTATTTT. Residues: CASSWTSGDTQYF.

The J gene is TRBJ1-4, the V gene TRBV7-9; D call uncertain. From germline, CDR1 is SEHNR and CDR2 FQNEAQ (reference sequence). This CDR3 is 14 amino acids long. V gave up 4 bases and J gave up 7 bases, with 13 bases separating them. As DNA, the CDR3 is TGTGCCAGCAGCTCTCGCCCTGGCAGTGAAAAACTGTTTTTT. It codes for CASSSRPGSEKLFF.

This clone was counted only a few times. The chain links TRBV19 to TRBJ1-5; D gene uncertain. The CDR3 sequence is 15 residues long. Trimming shortened V by 1 base and J by 4 bases, and 11 bases separated the two germline ends. From germline, CDR1 is LNHDA and CDR2 SQIVND (reference sequence). The CDR3 loop reads CASSIVAGGNQPQHF. The CDR3 DNA is TGTGCCAGTAGTATAGTGGCGGGAGGGAATCAGCCCCAGCATTTT. The full variable domain, rest sourced from reference TRBV19 and TRBJ1-5, is DGGITQSPKYLFRKEGQNVTLSCEQNLNHDAMYWYRQDPGQGLRLIYYSQIVNDFQKGDIAEGYSVSREKKESFPLTVTSAQKNPTAFYLCASSIVAGGNQPQHFGDGTRLSIL.

This chain links TRBV19 with TRBJ1-5; D unresolved. The germline V gene has CDR1 LNHDA and CDR2 SQIVND (reference sequence). There are 15 residues in the CDR3. Trimming stripped 3 bases from V and 0 bases from J, with 9 bases between. This CDR3 reads CASSIPGDSNQPQHF. The CDR3, as DNA: TGTGCCAGTAGTATTCCCGGGGATAGCAATCAGCCCCAGCATTTT.

The chain carries TRBV2 and TRBJ2-2; D call uncertain. V lost 2 bases and J lost 4, with 5 bases in between. Germline CDR1 reads SNHLY; CDR2 reads FYNNEI. The CDR3 totals 13 residues. CDR3 nucleotides: TGTGCCAGCAGTGAATTCGGCACCGGGGAGCTGTTTTTT. Translating it yields CASSEFGTGELFF.

The gene calls are TRBV12-3 or TRBV12-4 and TRBJ2-3, with D possibly matching TRBD2 (6 bases). Between the trimmed V and J ends, which lost 6 bases and 6 bases, there was a span of 13 bases. This CDR3 contains 13 residues. DNA for the CDR3: TGTGCCAGCAGGGGGACTGGCGCTGATACGCAGTATTTT. Translation: CASRGTGADTQYF.

The chain combines TRBV19 with TRBJ2-2, with TRBD1 identical over 8 bases. The CDR3 totals 14 residues. Germline V gives CDR1 LNHDA, CDR2 SQIVND (reference sequence). Germline trimming cut 9 bases from V and 0 bases from J; bases unmatched to any gene: 3. This chain's CDR3 is CASSTGANTGELFF. CDR3 nucleotide sequence: TGTGCCAGCTCGACAGGGGCGAACACCGGGGAGCTGTTTTTT.

The chain recombines TRBV5-4 with TRBJ2-5, with a tentative D call TRBD2 (7 bases). With 3 bases removed from V and 5 bases from J, the gap between germline ends came to 11 bases. The CDR3 has 13 amino acids. The germline V gene has CDR1 SGHNT and CDR2 YYREEE (reference sequence). CDR3 sequence (DNA): TGTGCCAGCAGCTCGGGGGGCCTGGAGACCCAGTACTTC. Translating it yields CASSSGGLETQYF.

The rearrangement uses TRBV4-2 and TRBJ1-1, with D unresolved. Germline lookup yields CDR1 LGHNA and CDR2 YNFKEQ. The CDR3 sequence is 16 residues long. V lost 0 bases to trimming and J lost 1 base, with 12 bases between them. Here the CDR3 DNA reads TGTGCCAGCAGCCAAGACCCAACAATTTCGAACACTGAAGCTTTCTTT. Translated, it gives CASSQDPTISNTEAFF.

A word on this clone: Other DNA sequences of this sample code for an identical CDR3. The rearrangement joins TRBV5-1 to TRBJ1-1; a possible D gene is TRBD1 (5 bases). Germline V gene data show CDR1 as SGHRS and CDR2 as YFSETQ. The V end was cut by 4 bases, the J end by 4 bases, with 14 bases between. The CDR3 contains 14 residues. The CDR3 is CASSLAGVGTEAFF. The CDR3 coding sequence is TGCGCCAGCAGCCTTGCGGGGGTAGGCACTGAAGCTTTCTTT.

The chain employs TRBV9 and TRBJ2-3; D not resolved. Trimming took off 4 bases at V and 3 bases at J, with 18 bases between the two ends. This CDR3 comprises 16 residues. The germline CDR1 and CDR2 sequences are SGDLS and YYNGEE. CDR3 bases: TGTGCCAGCAGCTTCATGGGCGCTACGGCGACAGATACGCAGTATTTT. Protein: CASSFMGATATDTQYF.

The chain recombines TRBV28 with TRBJ1-6; 10 bases fit TRBD1. The CDR3 runs 15 residues. The J segment lost 9 bases and the V segment lost 6 bases, leaving 8 bases of the junction unmatched. Germline-derived CDR1 and CDR2 are MDHEN and SYDVKM. DNA for the CDR3: TGTGCCAGCAGCCAAGGGACAGGGGTAGGTTCACCCCTCCACTTT. Translation gives CASSQGTGVGSPLHF.

This clone was detected only once. J is TRBJ2-4 and V is TRBV27, with D perhaps matching TRBD2 (5 bases). Germline V gene sequence: CDR1 MNHEY, CDR2 SMNVEV (reference sequence). The CDR3 is 13 residues long. The V gene lost 11 bases and the J gene lost 1 base, with 12 bases spanning the gap. CDR3 in amino acids: CALAGRAKNIQYF. CDR3 sequence (DNA): TGTGCCCTAGCCGGCAGGGCCAAAAACATTCAGTACTTC.

Only a few counts were recorded for this clone. The gene calls are TRBV5-1 and TRBJ1-2; 9 bases agree with TRBD1. In germline, CDR1 is SGHRS, CDR2 YFSETQ. The length of the CDR3 is 14 residues. Trimming took 4 bases from V and 7 from J; bases not matched to a gene: 8. In DNA form, the CDR3 reads TGCGCCAGCAGCGGGACCGGGACAGGGATTGGCTACACCTTC. Its protein product is CASSGTGTGIGYTF.